This is a list of T cell receptor beta chains from one sample in a study of graft-versus-host responses after intestinal transplantation. The assay was immunoSEQ multiplex PCR, and TCRdb's table has in-frame clones only and misses some. This table has 95,000 or so clones, 75% to 95% appearing once. The sample was PBMCs, taken roughly 450 days after intestinal transplant. Receptors were obtained from a human patient who received an intestinal transplant, so some T cells may come from the graft donor. CDR3s include the opening cysteine and the closing phenylalanine or tryptophan. The D gene is left open where the match is weak. Rows give clone size only sometimes, using once, few, many, or a class for an expanded clone.

J: TRBJ2-5
D: .
V: TRBV7-9
size: .
DNA: TGTGCCAGCAGCTTAGGGCGGGACATATTGGGACAAGAGACCCAGTACTTC
CDR3: CASSLGRDILGQETQYF

J: TRBJ1-4
D: .
V: TRBV19
size: .
DNA: TGTGCCAGTAGTATCGTCGGGTGGGAGGAAAAACTGTTTTTT
CDR3: CASSIVGWEEKLFF

J: TRBJ2-7
D: .
V: TRBV6-1
size: .
DNA: TGTGCCAGCAGTGTTAGCAGGTACCTATCCTACGAGCAGTACTTC
CDR3: CASSVSRYLSYEQYF

J: TRBJ1-1
D: .
V: TRBV5-8
size: once
DNA: TGTGCCAGCAGCTTGGATGAGGGCCGCGAAGCTTTCTTT
CDR3: CASSLDEGREAFF

J: TRBJ1-2
D: .
V: TRBV6-5
size: .
DNA: TGTGCCAGCAGTTATCTTCCACCCCCGGGGAGCTATGGCTACACCTTC
CDR3: CASSYLPPPGSYGYTF

J: TRBJ2-5
D: .
V: TRBV5-1
size: .
DNA: TGCGCCAGCTCAGGGGGGGCGGCCCAGTACTTC
CDR3: CASSGGAAQYF

J: TRBJ2-3
D: TRBD1
V: TRBV19
size: .
DNA: TGTGCCAGTAGCACCTACAGGGGGCCCACAGATACGCAGTATTTT
CDR3: CASSTYRGPTDTQYF

J: TRBJ2-2
D: .
V: TRBV25-1
size: .
DNA: TGTGCCAGCAGTGCCCTTGGTGGGACTGAGAGCACCGGGGAGCTGTTTTTT
CDR3: CASSALGGTESTGELFF

J: TRBJ1-5
D: .
V: TRBV5-1
size: .
DNA: TGCGCCAGCAGCTTGGAGGGGGGTAGTCAGCCCCAGCATTTT
CDR3: CASSLEGGSQPQHF

J: TRBJ2-7
D: .
V: TRBV5-1
size: .
DNA: TGCGCCAGCAGCGGGGCAGGGACCTACGAGCAGTACTTC
CDR3: CASSGAGTYEQYF

J: TRBJ2-7
D: .
V: TRBV13
size: .
DNA: TGTGCCAGCACCACCGGGTTGGAACTGATCCACGAGCAGTACTTC
CDR3: CASTTGLELIHEQYF

J: TRBJ2-7
D: TRBD2
V: TRBV5-4
size: .
DNA: TGTGCCAGCAGCCCCGGACTAGCGGGGGCCTACGAGCAGTACTTC
CDR3: CASSPGLAGAYEQYF

J: TRBJ2-3
D: TRBD1
V: TRBV10-1
size: .
DNA: TGCGCCAGCAGTGAGGGGACAGGACACACAGATACGCAGTATTTT
CDR3: CASSEGTGHTDTQYF

J: TRBJ2-1
D: .
V: TRBV7-9
size: .
DNA: TGTGCCAGCAGCTCGAACAATGAGCAGTTCTTC
CDR3: CASSSNNEQFF

J: TRBJ2-2
D: TRBD1
V: TRBV9
size: .
DNA: TGTGCCAGCAGCGCCGGACAGGGAAATGTCGCCGGGGAGCTGTTTTTT
CDR3: CASSAGQGNVAGELFF

J: TRBJ1-2
D: .
V: TRBV7-3
size: .
DNA: TGTGCCAGCAGCTTAGGCGCAGGGGACTATGGCTACACCTTC
CDR3: CASSLGAGDYGYTF

J: TRBJ2-1
D: .
V: TRBV5-1
size: .
DNA: TGCGCCAGCAGCGAAGGAGATGAGCAGTTCTTC
CDR3: CASSEGDEQFF

J: TRBJ1-5
D: .
V: TRBV5-5
size: few
DNA: TGTGCCAGCAGCTTATCCGGGGATAGCAATCAGCCCCAGCATTTT
CDR3: CASSLSGDSNQPQHF

J: TRBJ2-2
D: .
V: TRBV6-5
size: .
DNA: TGTGCCAGCAGTTACGACCGGACCCACACCGGGGAGCTGTTTTTT
CDR3: CASSYDRTHTGELFF

J: TRBJ2-5
D: .
V: TRBV10-3
size: .
DNA: TGTGCCATCGTGGGACTCCAAGAGACCCAGTACTTC
CDR3: CAIVGLQETQYF

J: TRBJ2-7
D: TRBD2
V: TRBV9
size: .
DNA: TGTGCCAGCAGCGGCGGGGGGGCCACCTACGAGCAGTACTTC
CDR3: CASSGGGATYEQYF

J: TRBJ1-6
D: TRBD1
V: TRBV19
size: .
DNA: TGTGCCAGTAGGAAGCCGGGACAGGGTATTTCACCCCTCCACTTT
CDR3: CASRKPGQGISPLHF

J: TRBJ1-6
D: TRBD1
V: TRBV5-1
size: .
DNA: TGCGCCAGCAGCTCTACAGGGGTGGATTCACCCCTCCACTTT
CDR3: CASSSTGVDSPLHF

J: TRBJ1-6
D: .
V: TRBV5-4
size: .
DNA: TGTGCCAGCAGCTCCCAGGGTTCACCCCTCCACTTT
CDR3: CASSSQGSPLHF

J: TRBJ2-7
D: TRBD2
V: TRBV6-4
size: .
DNA: TGTGCCAGCAGTGAACGGGGGGGTAGCTACGAGCAGTACTTC
CDR3: CASSERGGSYEQYF

J: TRBJ2-2
D: .
V: TRBV10-3
size: .
DNA: TGTGCCATCAGTGAGAAGGACAGTAACACCGGGGAGCTGTTTTTT
CDR3: CAISEKDSNTGELFF

J: TRBJ2-3
D: TRBD1
V: TRBV9
size: .
DNA: TGTGCCAGCAGCCCCCGGACAGGGTGGGATACGCAGTATTTT
CDR3: CASSPRTGWDTQYF

J: TRBJ1-1
D: .
V: TRBV7-9
size: .
DNA: TGTGCCAGCAGCTTAGGTGGTGCCACTGAAGCTTTCTTT
CDR3: CASSLGGATEAFF

J: TRBJ1-1
D: .
V: TRBV7-2
size: .
DNA: TGTGCCAGCAGCTTAGTTTATGAAGCTTTCTTT
CDR3: CASSLVYEAFF

J: TRBJ2-3
D: .
V: TRBV7-2
size: .
DNA: TGTGCCAGCAGCCAGAGTTCGATGAGCACAGATACGCAGTATTTT
CDR3: CASSQSSMSTDTQYF

J: TRBJ1-3
D: .
V: TRBV7-9
size: .
DNA: TGTGCCAGCAGCAATTTTGGTCGGGAAGGAACTGGAAACACCATATATTTT
CDR3: CASSNFGREGTGNTIYF

J: TRBJ1-4
D: .
V: TRBV2
size: once
DNA: TGTGCCAGCAGGGCGGGACAACCGAATGAAAAACTGTTTTTT
CDR3: CASRAGQPNEKLFF

J: TRBJ1-3
D: .
V: TRBV4-2
size: once
DNA: TGTGCCAGCAGCCAAGACAGGATCCCTGGAAACACCATATATTTT
CDR3: CASSQDRIPGNTIYF

J: TRBJ2-2
D: .
V: TRBV7-6
size: .
DNA: TGTGCCAGTACGTCCGGCACCGGGGAGCTGTTTTTT
CDR3: CASTSGTGELFF

J: TRBJ2-5
D: TRBD1
V: TRBV6-1
size: .
DNA: TGTGCCAGCAGTTCAGGGGGTGGACGCGCCCAGTACTTC
CDR3: CASSSGGGRAQYF

J: TRBJ2-5
D: .
V: TRBV15
size: .
DNA: TGTGCCACCAGCGGGGATGGGGAGACCCAGTACTTC
CDR3: CATSGDGETQYF

J: TRBJ1-1
D: .
V: TRBV6-5
size: once
DNA: TGTGCCAGCAGTTACTCGAAGGCAGGGACTGAAGCTTTCTTT
CDR3: CASSYSKAGTEAFF

J: TRBJ2-1
D: TRBD2
V: TRBV6-1
size: .
DNA: TGTGCCAGCAGTGTCGAAGCGGGGGGCTACAATGAGCAGTTCTTC
CDR3: CASSVEAGGYNEQFF